The source of this T cell receptor (beta chain) is a study of OX40 agonist ivuxolimab in advanced cancers. Study overall: Having had anti-PD-1, anti-PD-L1 or anti-CTLA-4 therapy before was allowed, and roughly 40% had some.

J lost 7 bases, V lost 5 bases, and 8 bases had no gene match. The germline CDR1 and CDR2 sequences are SGHVS and FQNEAQ. The CDR3 has 14 residues. Overall study results and limits: Among the lowest peripheral clonal expansion occurred in 0.1-3.0 mg/kg partial responders.

The investigators sampled blood at baseline, at cycle 4 day 1, and at cycle 7 day 1. A few counts support this clone. Its cognate antigen is unknown. Sequenced by immunoSEQ multiplex PCR; TCRdb stores in-frame clones only, minus some. Seen here are approximately 70,000 clones, about 90% observed once, and the top ten hold approximately 0.45%. This TCR derives from an adult with an advanced solid tumor such as melanoma, head and neck, liver or kidney cancer. Material: CD4+ or CD8+ T cells sorted from blood, obtained in a trial of the OX40 agonist ivuxolimab. The V call is TRBV7-8, the J call TRBJ2-7, with TRBD1 matching over 10 bases. In DNA form, the CDR3 reads TGTGCCAGCAGCCCCGGGACAGGGGCTTGGGAGCAGTACTTC. Amino acid sequence: CASSPGTGAWEQYF.